Listed here is a single T cell receptor (beta chain). Its antigen remains unknown. This record comes from a study of cytomegalovirus exposure and HLA in healthy donors. General study points: The study labeled under 200 TCR beta chains cytomegalovirus-associated. Reports credit the classifier with highly specific, highly sensitive diagnosis of cytomegalovirus status. In vitro work confirmed that three CMV-associated chains recognize CMV antigens.

Produced via immunoSEQ multiplex PCR; TCRdb's table is partial and in-frame only. The sample includes about 170,000 clones, approximately 96% of them seen just once. While the first cohort had over 650 subjects, the donors belonged to the separate validation cohort of 100 to 150 subjects. Per germline, CDR1 SQVTM and CDR2 ANQGSEA. CDR3 length: 12 amino acids. V shed 3 bases, J shed 6 bases, and the junction held 5 bases outside the gene matches. The clonotype originates from a woman between 18 and 29 years old in good health and CMV-seronegative. This rearrangement joins TRBV29-1 to TRBJ2-7, with 7 bases lining up with TRBD2. Sequencing used PBMCs. The CDR3 region is CSVDGGGGEQYF. For the CDR3, the DNA is TGCAGCGTTGATGGGGGGGGTGGCGAGCAGTACTTC.